These 3 T cell receptor beta chains share one sample of origin, sequenced in a study of blood T cell repertoires in COVID-19 (dated by TCRdb to between 2020 and 2021). Preparation of the library involved the immunoSEQ multiplex PCR assay. TCRdb took over this immuneACCESS table, retaining in-frame rearrangements with V and J assigned. Such tables are incomplete; in checked studies, under half of the missing clones stem from an unresolved V gene, and the remainder is unexplained. The sample yields roughly 240,000 clones; approximately 87% were counted once. The ten largest clonotypes hold roughly 4.5% of the sample. The sample taken for sequencing was peripheral blood. The receptors stem from a man in his 60s who had recovered from COVID-19.

The chain joins TRBV29-1 to TRBJ2-1; no clear D. This CDR3 is 15 amino acids long. With 0 bases removed from V and 0 bases from J, the gap between germline ends came to 9 bases. Germline V gene data show CDR1 as SQVTM and CDR2 as ANQGSEA. The CDR3 loop reads CSVEDGVSSYNEQFF. The CDR3 region has the DNA TGCAGCGTTGAAGACGGAGTGAGCTCCTACAATGAGCAGTTCTTC.

V gene TRBV19 combines with J gene TRBJ1-6; 7 bases agree with TRBD1. The CDR3 is 19 amino acids. CDR1 LNHDA and CDR2 SQIVND come from the germline V gene (reference sequence). V lost 2 bases to trimming and J lost 0 bases; unmatched junction nucleotides: 10. The CDR3 sequence: CASSINHRGSSSYNSPLHF. The CDR3 coding sequence is TGTGCCAGTAGTATAAACCACAGGGGTTCGAGCTCCTATAATTCACCCCTCCACTTT.

The rearrangement joins TRBV30 to TRBJ1-5; D not certain. The CDR3 loop spans 14 amino acids. Per germline, CDR1 GTSNPN and CDR2 SVGIG (reference sequence). With 4 bases removed from V and 1 base from J, the gap between germline ends came to 11 bases. The CDR3 region is CAWNRGVSNQPQHF. The CDR3 bases are TGTGCCTGGAATCGGGGTGTAAGCAATCAGCCCCAGCATTTT.